The 9 T cell receptor beta chains reported below all come from one sample, sequenced in a study of T cells after yellow fever vaccination. Using its own MiXCR run on the 5' RACE reads, TCRdb lists one record per CDR3 protein. The profile shows over 250,000 distinct CDR3 sequences, approximately 5.2% of them singletons. The sequenced sample was CD4+ T cells sorted from PBMCs, obtained on the day of the yellow fever booster vaccination. Receptors originate from a man younger than 35 who received the YFV17D yellow fever vaccine.

A few counts support this clonotype. The rearrangement links TRBV20-1 to TRBJ1-5; D ambiguous. This CDR3 contains 16 residues. CDR1 is DFQATT and CDR2 is SNEGSKA in the germline V gene (reference sequence). Trimming removed 0 bases at V and 5 bases at J, with 17 bases between. CDR3 sequence reads: CSARDRSTAFDQPQHF. As DNA, the CDR3 is TGCAGTGCTAGAGATAGGTCTACAGCCTTTGATCAGCCCCAGCATTTT.

This clonotype was detected a few times. The chain is built from TRBV7-2 and TRBJ2-3; D may match TRBD1 or TRBD2 (6 bases each). Looked up from germline, CDR1 is SGHTA and CDR2 is FQGNSA. Trimming left V 4 bases short and J 0 bases short, with 23 bases between. The CDR3 is made up of 19 amino acids. CDR3 in amino acids: CASSSHTGWGLASTDTQYF. The CDR3 DNA follows: TGTGCCAGCAGCTCGCATACAGGGTGGGGACTCGCTAGCACAGATACGCAGTATTTT.

This clonotype was detected ten times or more. The chain has TRBV6-2 or TRBV6-3 and TRBJ2-3; D is uncertain. V was pared by 1 base and J by 0 bases, with 14 bases between. The CDR3 length is 17 residues. Germline CDR1 is MNHEY and CDR2 is SVGEGT. The DNA of the CDR3 is TGTGCCAGCAGTTACTTGGCAGGAAAAACTAGCACAGATACGCAGTATTTT. Amino acids: CASSYLAGKTSTDTQYF.

The rearrangement uses TRBV18 and TRBJ2-7; 7 bases are a match to TRBD2. From germline, CDR1 is KGHSH and CDR2 LQKENI. The CDR3 sequence is 15 residues long. Trimming at V came to 3 bases and at J to 2 bases, leaving 7 bases not matched to a gene. The CDR3 sequence is CASSPRLASAYEQYF. In nucleotides, the CDR3 is TGTGCCAGCTCACCCCGACTAGCTTCAGCCTACGAGCAGTACTTC.

The chain uses TRBV20-1 and TRBJ2-3, with 7 bases that match TRBD2. V lost 5 bases, J lost 3 bases, and 11 bases stayed unmatched. The germline V gene has CDR1 DFQATT and CDR2 SNEGSKA (reference sequence). The length of the CDR3 is 15 residues. For the CDR3, the DNA is TGCAGTGCTCGTCAGCGGGGAGCGGGGACAGATACGCAGTATTTT. This codes for CSARQRGAGTDTQYF.

There are many counts of this clonotype. The rearrangement links TRBV7-2 to TRBJ2-4, with D possibly being TRBD2 (5 bases). V was shortened by 0 bases and J by 8 bases, with 8 bases between the two germline ends. There are 13 residues in the CDR3. The germline gives CDR1 SGHTA, CDR2 FQGNSA. CDR3 region: CASSLASEHIQYF. The CDR3 DNA follows: TGTGCCAGCAGCTTAGCTAGCGAGCACATTCAGTACTTC.

This clonotype was seen only a few times. This chain joins TRBV6-5 and TRBJ1-2; possibly TRBD1 for D (5 bases). Trimming cost V 0 bases and J 8 bases, with 13 bases left between them. CDR3 size: 14 residues. CDR1 is MNHEY and CDR2 is SVGAGI in the germline V gene. CDR3 residues: CASSYSLGVEGYTF. Written as DNA, the CDR3 is TGTGCCAGCAGTTACTCGTTGGGGGTGGAGGGCTACACCTTC.

This clonotype was detected only a few times. The chain is built from TRBV11-3 and TRBJ2-7, with D maybe TRBD2 (5 bases). Per the germline V gene, CDR1 is SGHNT and CDR2 is YENEEA. The CDR3 spans 16 residues. V dropped 1 base and J dropped 0 bases, with 13 bases sitting between them. The CDR3 nucleotides are TGTGCCAGCAGCTTAGGTGGGCCGGGGAGCTCCTACGAGCAGTACTTC. This translates into CASSLGGPGSSYEQYF. Full variable domain (missing parts from reference TRBV11-3 and TRBJ2-7): EAGVVQSPRYKIIEKKQPVAFWCNPISGHNTLYWYLQNLGQGPELLIRYENEEAVDDSQLPKDRFSAERLKGVDSTLKIQPAELGDSAVYLCASSLGGPGSSYEQYFGPGTRLTVT.

The J gene is TRBJ2-1, the V gene TRBV4-3; 11 bases are shared with TRBD2. Germline values: CDR1 LGHNA, CDR2 YSLEER. CDR3 size: 17 residues. The junction had 9 bases not matched to a gene; V was cut back by 5 bases and J by 3 bases. CDR3 protein: CASSNRPSGGRYNEQFF. The CDR3 region has the DNA TGCGCCAGCAGCAACCGACCTAGCGGGGGGCGCTACAATGAGCAGTTCTTC.